Listed here are 4 T cell receptor beta chains from one sample, sequenced in a study of cytomegalovirus exposure and HLA in healthy donors. With 60 Vbeta and 13 Jbeta primers, the PCR was carried out. The data were produced by immunoSEQ multiplex PCR, yet TCRdb's version contains in-frame clones alone and is incomplete. Of 150,000 or so clones listed, 64% were seen once; the top ten hold over 2.5%. Sequenced input: PBMCs. The receptor set was obtained from a woman under 40 in good health and CMV-seropositive.

The table lists this clone with a few counts. The chain is built from TRBV6-5 and TRBJ2-2, with a weak D call TRBD2 (6 bases). V was clipped by 1 base and J by 1 base, with 10 bases between them. Germline values: CDR1 MNHEY, CDR2 SVGAGI. The CDR3 extends over 16 amino acids. The CDR3 DNA follows: TGTGCCAGCAGTTACTGGGGGGTGGGGAACACCGGGGAGCTGTTTTTT. Translation: CASSYWGVGNTGELFF.

This clone was observed a single time. This rearrangement joins TRBV4-1 to TRBJ2-7, with D unresolved. Per the germline V gene, CDR1 is MGHRA and CDR2 is YSYEKL. This CDR3 comprises 15 residues. The germline V and J ends were trimmed by 1 base and 2 bases, with 12 bases remaining between them. The CDR3, as DNA: TGCGCCAGCAGCCAAGTATTCTTGCGTACCTACGAGCAGTACTTC. It yields the protein CASSQVFLRTYEQYF.

A remark on this clone: Within the sample, other DNA sequences also encode this same CDR3. CDR3 in amino acids: CASSLRAGGGYGYTF. In DNA, the CDR3 is TGTGCCAGCAGTTTAAGGGCAGGGGGTGGGTATGGCTACACCTTC. This chain joins TRBV27 and TRBJ1-2; 7 bases agree with TRBD1. In germline, CDR1 is MNHEY, CDR2 SMNVEV (reference sequence). V was pared by 2 bases and J by 5 bases, with 8 bases of the junction left unmatched. This CDR3 region has 15 residues.

The chain employs TRBV6-5 and TRBJ1-2; weak D call: TRBD1 (6 bases). V was cut by 0 bases and J by 7 bases, with 15 bases left in between. This CDR3 contains 15 residues. Per the germline V gene, CDR1 is MNHEY and CDR2 is SVGAGI. The CDR3 DNA follows: TGTGCCAGCAGTTACTCGTACAGGGTCGAGGGTGGCTACACCTTC. Protein sequence: CASSYSYRVEGGYTF.